This T cell receptor (beta chain) was profiled in a study of T cell repertoires in cytomegalovirus infection. Turning to the study itself: Indicated by public TCR beta signatures were CMV infection and matching HLA type. Findings and limits, study-wide: The study identified carriers of CMV plus the relevant HLA from cumulative public TCR beta family frequency.

This clonotype was counted ten times or more. Its antigen remains unidentified. Germline V gene lookup returns CDR1 LNHDA and CDR2 SQIVND (reference sequence). V was pared by 7 bases and J by 0 bases, with 9 bases between. This CDR3 region has 14 residues. From the reads, TCRdb called clonotypes with MiXCR, one entry per CDR3 protein. The sample contains almost 300,000 distinct CDR3 sequences, around 9.1% of which appear only once. The chain links TRBV19 to TRBJ1-4; D is ambiguous. This receptor was identified in a human donor in good health (CMV status not recorded). Some clones in this sample may be carry-over from other donors' samples. Sequencing used PBMCs. The CDR3 DNA sequence: TGTGCCAGTATGAAGGAGGCAACTAATGAAAAACTGTTTTTT. It specifies CASMKEATNEKLFF.